Reported below is one TCR beta chain. Its cognate antigen is unknown. Profiled with immunoSEQ multiplex PCR; TCRdb holds only in-frame clones, not every one. The sample gives around 33,000 clones, around 80% of which show up once; 3% to 4% is in the top ten. All patients were mismatch repair deficient, assessed by either PCR or immunohistochemistry. This sample is part of a study of PD-1 blockade in mismatch repair-deficient tumors. Study outcomes and limitations: Tumor-resident clones, often absent from pretreatment blood, expanded after pembrolizumab and then contracted.

Trimming pared 1 base from V and 2 bases from J, leaving 14 bases between. Looked up from germline, CDR1 is SEHNR and CDR2 is FQNEAQ (reference sequence). This CDR3 region has 16 residues. This TCR was recovered from an adult with mismatch repair-deficient cancer. The input for sequencing was PBMCs, taken 6 weeks after starting pembrolizumab. The rearrangement uses TRBV7-9 and TRBJ2-5; weak D call: TRBD1 (6 bases). CDR3 nucleotides: TGTGCCAGCAGCTTAGGGGTCGGGACACTACAAGAGACCCAGTACTTC. Translating gives CASSLGVGTLQETQYF.